This T cell receptor (beta chain) was obtained from a study of cytomegalovirus exposure and HLA in healthy donors. Whole-study findings and limits: Most likely, a cluster of highly shared sequence variants arose as a sequencing artifact.

The V gene's germline CDR1 is SGHKS and CDR2 YYEKEE (reference sequence). The CDR3 consists of 15 residues. V lost 4 bases, J lost 4 bases, and 17 bases lay in between. Points on this clone: Its antigen is unidentified.

Both 60 Vbeta primers and 13 Jbeta primers went into the PCR. Repertoires were generated with immunoSEQ multiplex PCR, while TCRdb's copy carries only in-frame clones and drops some. Among about 160,000 clones listed, 82% were seen once. This clonotype was sampled from a man in his fifties in good health and CMV-seropositive. Source material: PBMCs. This chain uses TRBV5-5 with TRBJ2-5; D possibly corresponds to TRBD1 (6 bases). This CDR3 reads CASSPRQLGGETQYF. CDR3 DNA sequence: TGTGCCAGCAGCCCCCGACAGTTAGGGGGAGAGACCCAGTACTTC. The whole variable domain, remainder taken from reference TRBV5-5 and TRBJ2-5, is DAGVTQSPTHLIKTRGQQVTLRCSPISGHKSVSWYQQVLGQGPQFIFQYYEKEERGRGNFPDRFSARQFPNYSSELNVNALLLGDSALYLCASSPRQLGGETQYFGPGTRLLVL.